These T cell receptor beta chains were read from a single sample in a study of shared clonotypes between healthy human individuals. TCRdb keeps only in-frame clones here, not all; method: immunoSEQ multiplex PCR. This table holds 760,000 or so clones, about 96% found once. Source material: naive CD8+ T cells sorted from blood. The receptors here all came from a man aged 30-40 years in good health. CDR3s include the opening cysteine and the closing phenylalanine or tryptophan. D genes are given only for firm matches.

V gene,D gene,J gene,CDR3 DNA,CDR3 protein
TRBV29-1,TRBD2,TRBJ2-2,TGCAGCGTTGTTTGGTCAGGGACTAGCGGTCGGGCCACCGGGGAGCTGTTTTTT,CSVVWSGTSGRATGELFF
TRBV28,.,TRBJ2-7,TGTGCCAGCAGTCTAACGGGGTCTCGCAACGAGCAGTACTTC,CASSLTGSRNEQYF
TRBV10-3,TRBD2,TRBJ2-5,TGTGCCATCAGTGAGTCGGGCGGGAGTCGCCAAGAGACCCAGTACTTC,CAISESGGSRQETQYF
TRBV27,.,TRBJ1-5,TGTGCCAGCAGCCGGGGGCAGCTAAATCAGCCCCAGCATTTT,CASSRGQLNQPQHF
TRBV7-8,TRBD2,TRBJ2-3,TGTGCCAGCAGCTTAGGGACTAGCGGGATCACGCAGTATTTT,CASSLGTSGITQYF
TRBV4-1,.,TRBJ2-1,TGCGCCAGCAGCCAAGATACGGGGGAGAGCTACAATGAGCAGTTCTTC,CASSQDTGESYNEQFF
TRBV7-8,.,TRBJ2-7,TGTGCCAGCAGCTCCGAGACCGCATACTACTACGAGCAGTACTTC,CASSSETAYYYEQYF
TRBV7-9,.,TRBJ2-7,TGTGCCAGCAGCAGCCGCGGCGCGGGGGCAACCTACGAGCAGTACTTC,CASSSRGAGATYEQYF
TRBV29-1,TRBD2,TRBJ2-7,TGCAGCGTTGAGGGTCTAGCGGGTGCCTACGAGCAGTACTTC,CSVEGLAGAYEQYF
TRBV11-2,TRBD1,TRBJ2-3,TGTGCCAGCAGCTCCCGGACAGGGGCTAGCACAGATACGCAGTATTTT,CASSSRTGASTDTQYF
TRBV7-9,TRBD2,TRBJ2-5,TGTGCCAGCAGCTTAGGGCGAGCGGGAGGACAAGAGACCCAGTACTTC,CASSLGRAGGQETQYF
TRBV27,.,TRBJ2-4,TGTGCCAGCAGTTTATCAGCTAGGCACATTCAGTACTTC,CASSLSARHIQYF
TRBV5-1,TRBD2,TRBJ2-1,TGCGCCAGCAGCTTGTCCTGGACTAGCAGCTACAATGAGCAGTTCTTC,CASSLSWTSSYNEQFF
TRBV10-3,TRBD1,TRBJ1-1,TGTGCCATCAGTAATGAAAGGGACAGGGGGGCAAACACTGAAGCTTTCTTT,CAISNERDRGANTEAFF
TRBV28,.,TRBJ1-5,TGTGCCAGCAGTTTGACAGTTGCCAATCAGCCCCAGCATTTT,CASSLTVANQPQHF
TRBV7-3,.,TRBJ2-1,TGTGCCAGCAGCTTACGCCTCGGCTCCTACAATGAGCAGTTCTTC,CASSLRLGSYNEQFF
TRBV7-6,.,TRBJ2-4,TGTGCCAGCAGCCGCGGTCCGGTAGCCAAAAACATTCAGTACTTC,CASSRGPVAKNIQYF
TRBV5-5,.,TRBJ2-7,TGTGCCAGCAGCTTGTCAACTGCCTACGAGCAGTACTTC,CASSLSTAYEQYF
TRBV7-7,.,TRBJ2-1,TGTGCTAGCAGCCCTTTAGTGGGGGACTACAATGAGCAGTTCTTC,CASSPLVGDYNEQFF
TRBV18,.,TRBJ2-6,TGTGCCAGCTCACCACCAGTAATGGGGAAGGCTGGGGCCAACGTCCTGACTTTC,CASSPPVMGKAGANVLTF
TRBV27,.,TRBJ2-3,TGTGCCAGCAGTTTTCTAGATTTTGATACGCAGTATTTT,CASSFLDFDTQYF
TRBV25-1,.,TRBJ2-1,TGTGCCAGCAGTGACCCGAGCAATGAGCAGTTCTTC,CASSDPSNEQFF
TRBV28,.,TRBJ1-4,TGTGCCAGCAGTTTATCAGGGTCAGATGAAAAACTGTTTTTT,CASSLSGSDEKLFF
TRBV7-6,TRBD1,TRBJ2-1,TGTGCCAGCAGCTTAAGTACCGGGTCAGGGGGAGCCCCTAGCTCCTACAATGAGCAGTTCTTC,CASSLSTGSGGAPSSYNEQFF
TRBV5-5,.,TRBJ2-7,TGTGCCAGCAGCCGGCCATTAACCTACGAGCAGTACTTC,CASSRPLTYEQYF
TRBV28,.,TRBJ1-1,TGTGCCAGCAGTTTGGAATCCAACACTGAAGCTTTCTTT,CASSLESNTEAFF
TRBV25-1,.,TRBJ1-2,TGTGCCAGCAGTGGGCAGATCTATGGCTACACCTTC,CASSGQIYGYTF
TRBV13,.,TRBJ2-7,TGTGCCAGCAGCCTTGGACTCTCAACGGGGGAGCAGTACTTC,CASSLGLSTGEQYF